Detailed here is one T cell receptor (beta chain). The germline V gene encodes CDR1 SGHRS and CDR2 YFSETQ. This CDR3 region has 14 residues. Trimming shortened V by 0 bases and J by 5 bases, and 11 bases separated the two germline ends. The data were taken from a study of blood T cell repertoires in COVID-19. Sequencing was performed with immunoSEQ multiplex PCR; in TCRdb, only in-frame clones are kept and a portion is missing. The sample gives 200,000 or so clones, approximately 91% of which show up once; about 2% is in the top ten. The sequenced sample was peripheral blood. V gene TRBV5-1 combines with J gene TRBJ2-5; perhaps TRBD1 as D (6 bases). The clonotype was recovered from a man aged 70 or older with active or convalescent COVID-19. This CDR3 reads CASSLGGGFETQYF. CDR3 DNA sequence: TGCGCCAGCAGCTTGGGTGGGGGCTTTGAGACCCAGTACTTC.